What follows is one TCR beta chain and its context. Its antigen remains undetermined. Qualities for individual bases were not recorded, and no much larger clone is one base off. One collaborating source in Seattle enrolled patients during active infection and followed them longitudinally through the course of disease. Each collaborating institution followed its own protocols to collect whole blood in K2EDTA tubes. For TCRbeta analysis, collaborators shipped samples in one of three forms: frozen whole blood, isolated PBMCs, or DNA extracted from either of those sample types. These data belong to a study of blood T cell repertoires in COVID-19 (dated by TCRdb to 2018 to 2020). Background on the whole study: The collaborator samples originated in the United States, Italy and Spain and spanned the acute and convalescent phases of COVID-19. The dataset comprised deeply sampled blood TCRbeta repertoires from subjects exposed to, actively infected with, or recovered from COVID-19. Samples came from the ongoing ImmuneRACE study (first 160 participants) plus 1,254 subjects from 6 global collaborators. The material from the prospective study consisted of cDNA or gDNA derived from T cells, B-cell-depleted T cells, or PBMCs. The sample metadata nearly always contained a de-identified subject ID, COVID-19 status, age in years and sex. A freely available public database, intended as a resource for researchers studying the immune response to SARS-CoV-2, is where the repertoires were released. Where HLA class I and class II types were available, the types were taken from metadata supplied by the sample provider, not from assay-based typing. The study at large found these results: How much clinical and demographic metadata was included differed by source and by participant, and the metadata was provided uncurated.

TCRbeta CDR3 regions were amplified from genomic DNA by means of the immunoSEQ Assay, a bias-controlled multiplex PCR. In the authors' own workflow: The number of nucleated cells in each sample was estimated from the amplification of reference gene primers within the assay. To quantify the absolute abundance of each unique TCRbeta CDR3 rearrangement, sequence reads were collapsed and filtered. For each sample, productive Simpson clonality was calculated as the square root of Simpson's diversity index over productive rearrangements. TCRdb took this table from immuneACCESS and kept in-frame rearrangements with V and J called. Such tables lack part of the clones; where checked against another copy, unresolved V genes explain under half of the gap, and the rest is unexplained. The V and J calls and clone size are taken from that table; D and trimming were inferred from the DNA. This sample gives roughly 350,000 clones in total; 70% to 90% of them show up just once. The ten largest clones take up more than 9% of the sample.

Measured from the cysteine to the phenylalanine, the CDR3 is 15 residues long. Only the CDR3 part of the read is kept: 45 bases, read in frame from the first base. V has 6 bases trimmed and J has 7 bases trimmed; junction bases matching no gene number 5. The germline V gene yields SNHLY for CDR1 and FYNNEI for CDR2. Rearrangement joined TRBV2 to TRBJ2-1, with 14 bases aligning to TRBD2. The sequencing sample was made of peripheral blood. The receptor was isolated from a woman in her twenties or thirties with COVID-19, enrolled during active disease. The CDR3 reads as follows: CASRTSGRAMNEQFF. The DNA reads TGTGCCAGCAGGACTAGCGGGAGGGCTATGAATGAGCAGTTCTTC.